This T cell receptor beta chain was identified during a study of cytomegalovirus exposure and HLA in healthy donors. Study context: Most donors, about 82% of some 400 genotyped, fell in the Caucasian-associated ancestry cluster.

CDR3 length: 11 amino acids. Trimming removed 5 bases at V and 2 bases at J, with 5 bases between. Comments on this clone: Its specificity is not known.

Study conclusions and caveats: It emerged from a later analysis that several of the most significant clusters appeared to be linked to common viral pathogens. Clonal expansion was found to be greater in HLA-associated TCR beta chains than in equally common others in a later analysis. Earlier results showed most TCR beta V segments being productive about 90% or about 30% of the time.

It was with 60 Vbeta and 13 Jbeta primers that the PCR ran. Clones were sequenced by immunoSEQ multiplex PCR, and TCRdb holds only the in-frame ones, with some missing. The sample yields 150,000 to 200,000 clones, around two thirds seen once. The V gene is TRBV5-3, the J gene TRBJ2-7; perhaps TRBD2 as D (5 bases). TRBV5-3 is given ORF status, its function remaining uncertain. Material: PBMCs. This TCR was recovered from a man aged 30-40 years in good health and CMV-seropositive. Written as DNA, the CDR3 is TGTGCCAGAAGGACTACCTACGAGCAGTACTTC. It is translated as CARRTTYEQYF.